Ten or more counts support the clone carrying this T cell receptor (beta chain). What it binds is unknown. This specimen belongs to a study of regulatory T cells in long-lasting Graves disease. The time point is: persistent/refractory GD, antithyroid drugs over 5 years with positive TRAb. The TCR library was made from RNA extracted from PBMCs. Those enrolled as patients came out of an endocrinology department in Xi'an, China. The EDTA tubes were filled with about 9 milliliters of drawn peripheral blood. Overall study findings and caveats: The number of shared public clonotypes was higher in persistent patients (roughly 3,000) than new patients (966). Persistent Graves' patients showed reduced TCR diversity versus newly diagnosed patients.

CDR3-region Arm-PCR and iRepertoire HTBI primers produced the TCR beta libraries. TCRdb reprocessed the multiplex PCR reads with MiXCR, giving one entry per CDR3 protein. The table includes about 660,000 distinct CDR3 sequences, about 30% detected once. This material consisted of peripheral blood mononuclear cells (PBMCs), taken when the disease was refractory, from a patient treated with antithyroid drugs. The sequence came from a female donor with Graves disease.

CDR3 region: CSARDYGYTF. The CDR3 DNA is TGCAGTGCTCGGGACTATGGCTACACCTTC. V and J are TRBV20-1 and TRBJ1-2; D is unresolved. This CDR3 has 10 residues. V was shortened by 5 bases and J by 3 bases, with 4 bases between the two germline ends. The germline CDR1 and CDR2 sequences are DFQATT and SNEGSKA (reference sequence).